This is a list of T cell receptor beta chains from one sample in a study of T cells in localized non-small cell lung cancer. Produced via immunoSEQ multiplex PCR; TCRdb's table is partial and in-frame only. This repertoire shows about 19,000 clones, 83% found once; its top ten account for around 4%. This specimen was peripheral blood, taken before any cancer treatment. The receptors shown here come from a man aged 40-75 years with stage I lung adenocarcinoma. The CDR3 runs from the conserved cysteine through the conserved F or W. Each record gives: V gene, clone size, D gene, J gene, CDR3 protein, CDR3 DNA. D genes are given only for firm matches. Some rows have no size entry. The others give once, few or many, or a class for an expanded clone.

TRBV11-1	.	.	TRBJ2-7	CASSIAAGNYEQYF	TGTGCCAGCAGCATAGCGGCAGGGAACTACGAGCAGTACTTC
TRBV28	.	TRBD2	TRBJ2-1	CASSSSVAGGLGYEQFF	TGTGCCAGCAGTTCATCTGTAGCGGGAGGGCTCGGATATGAGCAGTTCTTC
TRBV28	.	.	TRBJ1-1	CASRVGTEAFF	TGTGCCAGCAGGGTAGGGACTGAAGCTTTCTTT
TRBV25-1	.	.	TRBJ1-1	CASRELNTEAFF	TGTGCCAGCAGGGAATTGAACACTGAAGCTTTCTTT
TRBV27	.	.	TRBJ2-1	CASSFGMYNEQFF	TGTGCCAGCAGTTTCGGAATGTACAATGAGCAGTTCTTC
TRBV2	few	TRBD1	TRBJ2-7	CASSETGNEQYF	TGTGCCAGCAGTGAGACAGGGAACGAGCAGTACTTC
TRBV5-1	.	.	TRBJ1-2	CASSLSAGHGYTF	TGCGCCAGCAGCTTGTCGGCAGGGCATGGCTACACCTTC
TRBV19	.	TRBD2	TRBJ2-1	CASEAGGYDEQFF	TGTGCCAGTGAAGCGGGAGGGTACGATGAGCAGTTCTTC
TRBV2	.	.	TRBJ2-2	CASEGTGELFF	TGTGCCAGCGAGGGCACCGGGGAGCTGTTTTTT
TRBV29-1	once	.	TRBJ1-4	CSVEDPGTNEKLFF	TGCAGCGTTGAAGACCCGGGTACTAATGAAAAACTGTTTTTT
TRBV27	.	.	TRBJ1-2	CASRTSGPTFGYTF	TGTGCCAGCCGGACCTCAGGGCCAACTTTCGGCTACACCTTC
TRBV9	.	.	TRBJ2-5	CASSVDGVPQETQYF	TGTGCCAGCAGCGTAGATGGGGTACCCCAAGAGACCCAGTACTTC